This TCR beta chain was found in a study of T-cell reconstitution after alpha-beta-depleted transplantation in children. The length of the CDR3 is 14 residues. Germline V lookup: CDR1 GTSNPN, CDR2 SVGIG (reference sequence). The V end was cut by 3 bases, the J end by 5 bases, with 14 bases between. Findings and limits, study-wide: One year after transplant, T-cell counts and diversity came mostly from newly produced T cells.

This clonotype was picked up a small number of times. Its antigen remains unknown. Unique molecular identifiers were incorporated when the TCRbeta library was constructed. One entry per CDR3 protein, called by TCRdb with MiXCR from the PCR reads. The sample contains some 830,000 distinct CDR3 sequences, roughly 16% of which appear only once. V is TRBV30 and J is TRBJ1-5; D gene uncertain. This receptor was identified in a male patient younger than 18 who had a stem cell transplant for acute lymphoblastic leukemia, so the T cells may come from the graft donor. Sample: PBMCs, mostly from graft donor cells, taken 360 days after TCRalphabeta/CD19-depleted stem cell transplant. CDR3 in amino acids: CAWRGIDPYQPQHF. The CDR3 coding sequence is TGTGCCTGGAGAGGGATTGACCCCTATCAGCCCCAGCATTTT.